Listed below are T cell receptor beta chains from one sample, sequenced in a study of shared clonotypes between healthy human individuals. Measured with immunoSEQ multiplex PCR; TCRdb has only the in-frame clones, and not every one. The sample has millions of clones; about 95% are singletons. Sequenced material: naive CD8+ T cells sorted from blood. These receptors came from a man younger than 35 in good health. The CDR3 runs from the conserved cysteine through the conserved F or W. D genes are given only for firm matches.

V,D,J,CDR3
TRBV6-1,.,TRBJ2-2,CASSEWKDDTGELFF
TRBV19,.,TRBJ2-7,CASSIGGNYEQYF
TRBV7-3,.,TRBJ1-1,CASSLYQGLGTEAFF
TRBV10-3,.,TRBJ2-5,CAISDEVTQYF
TRBV28,.,TRBJ2-7,CASSFRPIDEQYF
TRBV20-1,.,TRBJ2-1,CSAMGGLEQFF
TRBV7-3,TRBD1,TRBJ2-7,CASSLRGTGGPYEQYF
TRBV12-5,TRBD2,TRBJ2-1,CASGFAGLAGGLGEQFF
TRBV5-6,TRBD2,TRBJ2-7,CASSPLPGLAAYEQYF
TRBV4-3,TRBD2,TRBJ2-7,CASSQVRSGAEQYF
TRBV7-9,.,TRBJ1-1,CASSPYRAGDTEAFF
TRBV27,TRBD2,TRBJ2-5,CASSLGLAGEETQYF
TRBV10-3,.,TRBJ2-3,CAISDFEKLKYTQYF
TRBV15,TRBD1,TRBJ2-7,CATSRGDSYEQYF
TRBV7-2,TRBD2,TRBJ2-3,CASSRLAGGPDTQYF
TRBV5-1,TRBD2,TRBJ2-1,CASSLGLAGLNEQFF
TRBV6-5,.,TRBJ2-1,CASSYTDGEQFF
TRBV5-6,.,TRBJ2-7,CASSPGGSYEQYF
TRBV5-1,.,TRBJ2-3,CASSLTDTQYF
TRBV11-1,TRBD2,TRBJ2-7,CASSFGSGGSYEQYF
TRBV7-8,.,TRBJ2-7,CASSVISDSYEQYF
TRBV30,TRBD2,TRBJ2-3,CAWSVAGGDTQYF
TRBV9,.,TRBJ2-7,CASSVGAVGEQYF
TRBV28,.,TRBJ1-4,CASSLLGEPEKLFF
TRBV4-3,.,TRBJ1-4,CASSQATLLSTGTEKLFF
TRBV11-2,TRBD2,TRBJ2-7,CASTPHNIGGSSYEQYF
TRBV19,TRBD1,TRBJ1-5,CASSRGGTEPQHF
TRBV2,.,TRBJ2-2,CASSDSLGNTGELFF
TRBV5-1,TRBD2,TRBJ2-7,CASSLGLAGESPYEQYF
TRBV19,.,TRBJ2-2,CASSWENTGELFF
TRBV7-9,TRBD1,TRBJ1-4,CASSSTGAGNEKLFF
TRBV27,.,TRBJ1-1,CASSLNWGWMNTEAFF
TRBV6-5,TRBD2,TRBJ2-1,CASSYMNSGSDEQFF
TRBV19,TRBD2,TRBJ2-1,CASSPGLAGAYEQFF
TRBV30,.,TRBJ1-2,CAWSPLPREYGYTF
TRBV5-6,.,TRBJ2-3,CASSLGGSVGGTDTQYF
TRBV2,TRBD2,TRBJ2-5,CASSEGALAEQYYQETQYF
TRBV6-6,.,TRBJ2-7,CASRMDENLTKQYF
TRBV6-1,.,TRBJ1-2,CASSEGPGANSYGYTF
TRBV7-9,TRBD2,TRBJ2-1,CASSQGGVGNEQFF
TRBV9,TRBD2,TRBJ2-7,CASSISGREEQYF
TRBV7-9,.,TRBJ2-5,CASSLIMSETQYF
TRBV7-2,TRBD1,TRBJ2-4,CASSPDRQGVHIQYF
TRBV9,.,TRBJ2-5,CASSVEGGALQETQYF
TRBV4-3,TRBD2,TRBJ2-3,CASSPVAGADTQYF
TRBV15,TRBD1,TRBJ2-7,CATSSDRDYEQYF
TRBV7-9,.,TRBJ2-3,CASRPPTAYTDTQYF
TRBV13,TRBD2,TRBJ2-1,CASSPPSGGLYNEQFF
TRBV9,.,TRBJ2-7,CASSPAAGPSYEQYF
TRBV13,.,TRBJ2-2,CASSPGTPDTGELFF
TRBV2,.,TRBJ2-5,CASSAGEAGQETQYF
TRBV4-3,TRBD2,TRBJ2-3,CASSRPTSGGTDTQYF
TRBV30,.,TRBJ2-7,CAWSVRAAVPSLYEQYF
TRBV14,.,TRBJ1-3,CASSFTPGNTIYF
TRBV9,.,TRBJ2-2,CASSVENTGELFF
TRBV18,.,TRBJ1-1,CASSPPGIYAEAFF
TRBV6-5,TRBD1,TRBJ1-2,CASRTQGEYGYTF
TRBV19,TRBD2,TRBJ2-7,CASSMGPLTSGTFYEQYF
TRBV28,.,TRBJ2-7,CASSLKREYEQYF